Given below is one TCR beta chain in context. The antigen is undetermined. This record comes from a study of shared clonotypes between healthy human individuals. Whole-study results and caveats: There were few donors, and this limited the genetic and exposure-history diversity represented.

The CDR3 is 16 amino acids. Germline assignment: CDR1 MGHDK and CDR2 SYGVNS. After removal of 0 bases from V and 4 bases from J, the junction contained 6 bases not matched to a gene. The assay ran at deep level. In the study's own analysis: ImmunoSEQ junction-only sequences lacked quality scores, so their filtering differed. Produced via immunoSEQ multiplex PCR; TCRdb's table is partial and in-frame only. Clone size and V and J calls were adopted from that table, with D and trimming inferred from the DNA. The sample comprises 2 million to 2.5 million clones, roughly 93% of which are singletons, and roughly 0.36% rests with the top ten.

The clonotype comes from a man aged 18-30 years in good health. Some clones in this sample may be carry-over from other donors' samples. Specimen: naive CD4+ T cells from PBMCs. The sample's subset: CD45RA+ positively selected. The chain carries TRBV25-1 and TRBJ2-7; 10 nucleotides match TRBD1. CDR3 loop: CASSEYGDRGWYEQYF. The CDR3 DNA reads as TGTGCCAGCAGTGAATATGGGGACAGGGGATGGTACGAGCAGTACTTC.